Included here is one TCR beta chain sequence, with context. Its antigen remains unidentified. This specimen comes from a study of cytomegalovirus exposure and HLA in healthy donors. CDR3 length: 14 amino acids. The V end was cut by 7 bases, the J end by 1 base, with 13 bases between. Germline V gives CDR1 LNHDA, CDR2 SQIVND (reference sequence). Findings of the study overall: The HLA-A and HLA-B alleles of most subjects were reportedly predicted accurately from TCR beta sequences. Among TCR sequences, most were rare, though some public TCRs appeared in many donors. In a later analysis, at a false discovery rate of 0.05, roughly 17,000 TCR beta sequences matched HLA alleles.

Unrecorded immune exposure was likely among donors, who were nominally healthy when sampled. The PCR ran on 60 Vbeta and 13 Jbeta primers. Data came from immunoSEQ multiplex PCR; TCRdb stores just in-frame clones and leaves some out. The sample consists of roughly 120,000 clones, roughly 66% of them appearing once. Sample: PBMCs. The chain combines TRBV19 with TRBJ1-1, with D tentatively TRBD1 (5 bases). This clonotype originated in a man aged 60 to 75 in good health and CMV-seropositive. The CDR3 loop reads CASNWGGTNTEAFF. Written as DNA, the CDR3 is TGTGCCAGTAACTGGGGAGGGACGAACACTGAAGCTTTCTTT.